The 6 T cell receptor beta chains below were found in one sample sequenced in a study of CD8 T cells in Susac syndrome. With random hexamers, reverse transcription was performed on roughly 0.5 to 1 ug of RNA. TCRdb ran MiXCR on the immunoSEQ multiplex PCR reads and lists one entry per CDR3 protein. The table includes roughly 150,000 distinct CDR3 sequences, about 90% detected once. Sequenced sample: CD4+ T cells from PBMCs. Receptors originate from a human donor in good health.

The chain has TRBV29-1 and TRBJ2-5, with D possibly TRBD1 on 5 matching bases. Germline V gives CDR1 SQVTM, CDR2 ANQGSEA. V was clipped by 7 bases and J by 2 bases, with 14 bases between them. The CDR3 has 13 residues. The CDR3 DNA is TGCAGCGCCGTTGGACATCTACAAGAGACCCAGTACTTC. Amino acids: CSAVGHLQETQYF.

This clonotype showed up just once. V gene TRBV7-3 combines with J gene TRBJ2-3, with 12 bases fitting TRBD1. CDR3 length: 17 residues. V lost 2 bases to trimming and J lost 7 bases; unmatched junction nucleotides: 10. CDR1 and CDR2 from the germline V gene are SGHTA and FQGTGA. CDR3 nucleotide sequence: TGTGCCAGCAGCTTAGGTAGTTTCGGGACAGGGGGCAATACGCAGTATTTT. This codes for CASSLGSFGTGGNTQYF.

CDR3 protein: CASSLGGESYNEQFF. In nucleotides, the CDR3 is TGTGCCAGCAGCTTAGGGGGAGAGTCCTACAATGAGCAGTTCTTC. J is TRBJ2-1 and V is TRBV11-2; weak D call: TRBD2 (5 bases). Trimming stripped 1 base from V and 1 base from J, with 8 bases between. Germline CDR1 is SGHAT and CDR2 is FQNNGV. This CDR3 comprises 15 residues.

V and J are TRBV9 and TRBJ1-1; D call uncertain. CDR1 and CDR2 from the germline V gene are SGDLS and YYNGEE. The CDR3 loop spans 14 amino acids. V was clipped by 4 bases and J by 3 bases, with 13 bases between them. The CDR3 spells CASSPGDFDTEAFF. In DNA form, the CDR3 reads TGTGCCAGCAGCCCCGGGGATTTTGACACTGAAGCTTTCTTT.

V gene TRBV10-3 combines with J gene TRBJ1-1; a possible D gene is TRBD1 (5 bases). Trimming took off 4 bases at V and 1 base at J, with 13 bases between the two ends. This CDR3 is 15 amino acids long. Germline CDR1 is ENHRY and CDR2 is SYGVKD. CDR3 residues: CAISATTRGNTEAFF. CDR3 DNA sequence: TGTGCCATCAGTGCCACGACGAGGGGGAACACTGAAGCTTTCTTT.

The chain joins TRBV10-3 to TRBJ2-7; 7 bases agree with TRBD1. Germline V gene sequence: CDR1 ENHRY, CDR2 SYGVKD. The CDR3 is 13 residues long. V dropped 5 bases and J dropped 2; count of bases not matched to a gene: 3. The CDR3 region is CAISHGTAYEQYF. The CDR3 nucleotides read TGTGCCATCAGTCACGGGACAGCCTACGAGCAGTACTTC.